The present T cell receptor (beta chain) was sequenced within a study of blood T cell repertoires in COVID-19. Study in general: The study drew acute and convalescent COVID-19 samples from the United States, Italy and Spain. T cells, B-cell-depleted T cells, or PBMCs supplied cDNA or gDNA.

This clone was counted a few times. The sample holds other DNA sequences that translate to the same CDR3. Study processing details: Amplification of reference gene primers provided the estimated nucleated cell counts. This table comes from immunoSEQ multiplex PCR, and its TCRdb copy is limited to in-frame clones, with some not included. V and J calls and clone size are given by that table; D and trimming were obtained from the DNA. Seen here are roughly 200,000 clones, roughly 84% observed once, and the top ten hold approximately 1.5%. Material: peripheral blood. The source is a human donor in a cohort sampled during active COVID-19.

The CDR3 sequence is CASSLGLNQPQHF. In DNA, the CDR3 is TGTGCCAGCAGCTTAGGTCTCAATCAGCCCCAGCATTTT. This chain connects TRBV7-2 to TRBJ1-5; D gene unclear. Germline V gene data show CDR1 as SGHTA and CDR2 as FQGNSA. This CDR3 contains 13 residues. V lost 1 base to trimming and J lost 3 bases, with 4 bases between them.